Listed here is a single T cell receptor (beta chain). These data belong to a study of blood T cells in healthy people across ages. Alongside a J-beta primer mix, a sample-barcoded 5' primer served in a second PCR lasting 7 to 11 cycles. TCRdb processed the 5' RACE reads anew with MiXCR; each CDR3 protein has one entry. The table shows about 1,000,000 distinct CDR3 sequences, with around 45% occurring only once. Germline CDR1 SQVTM, CDR2 ANQGSEA. V shed 7 bases and J shed 4 bases, with 10 bases lying between them. This CDR3 has 12 residues. This receptor was taken from a woman in her fifties or sixties in good health. This rearrangement joins TRBV29-1 to TRBJ2-2, with D perhaps matching TRBD1 (5 bases). Sequencing was performed on blood. The CDR3 bases are TGCAGCGGGGAACAGGCCACCGGGGAGCTGTTTTTT. This codes for CSGEQATGELFF.